This entry lists 8 T cell receptor beta chains sequenced from one sample in a study. TCRdb ran MiXCR on the RT-PCR reads and lists one entry per CDR3 protein. In the table there are about 700,000 distinct CDR3 sequences, 11% to 15% of which are singletons. Source material: memory CD4+ T cells from blood. These receptors were obtained from a female donor in good health, serving as a healthy control.

This chain uses TRBV5-1 with TRBJ1-2; TRBD1 matches 7 bases. In germline, CDR1 is SGHRS, CDR2 YFSETQ. V trimming: 0 bases; J trimming: 5 bases; junction bases outside the gene matches: 7. This CDR3 is 15 amino acids long. The CDR3 DNA is TGCGCCAGCAGCTTGGTAGGAACAGGGGAATATGGCTACACCTTC. Translated, it gives CASSLVGTGEYGYTF.

In this sample, this clonotype turned up a few times. The J gene is TRBJ2-7, the V gene TRBV18; 8 positions match TRBD1. Germline loops: CDR1 KGHSH, CDR2 LQKENI. The V gene end was trimmed by 1 base and the J gene end by 2 bases; junction bases not matched to a gene: 10. The CDR3 contains 17 residues. The CDR3 sequence is CASSPRPFVTGAYEQYF. The CDR3 DNA reads as TGTGCCAGCTCACCACGCCCATTTGTGACAGGGGCCTACGAGCAGTACTTC.

In this sample, this clonotype turned up many times. V gene TRBV11-2 combines with J gene TRBJ1-1; 7 positions match TRBD1. Germline V CDR1 and CDR2: SGHAT, FQNNGV. The CDR3 is 19 residues long. V gave up 2 bases and J gave up 0 bases; unmatched junction bases: 15. The CDR3 DNA is TGTGCCAGCAGCTTATCGGCGTCAGGGCAGGGGGTACTGAACACTGAAGCTTTCTTT. It codes for CASSLSASGQGVLNTEAFF.

The chain uses TRBV7-2 and TRBJ1-2; no clear D. CDR3 size: 14 residues. Trimming pared 5 bases from V and 0 bases from J, leaving 10 bases between. CDR1 and CDR2 (germline): SGHTA, FQGNSA. CDR3 sequence: CASSPRMTNYGYTF. The CDR3 DNA reads as TGTGCCAGCAGCCCCAGGATGACTAACTATGGCTACACCTTC.

This clonotype was found a few times. The gene calls are TRBV19 and TRBJ2-1; D call uncertain. This CDR3 is 13 amino acids long. Germline CDR1 is LNHDA and CDR2 is SQIVND (reference sequence). Between the trimmed V and J ends, which lost 1 base and 8 bases, there was a span of 9 bases. Here the CDR3 reads CASSIGFGDEQFF. Written as DNA, the CDR3 is TGTGCCAGTAGTATAGGGTTTGGCGATGAGCAGTTCTTC.

This clonotype was detected a few times. The genes are TRBV15 and TRBJ2-5; 12 nucleotides align to TRBD2. The trim removed 1 base at V and 2 bases at J, leaving 5 bases unmatched. The V gene's germline CDR1 is LNHNV and CDR2 YYDKDF (reference sequence). This CDR3 contains 17 residues. CDR3 in DNA: TGTGCCACCAGCAGAGGGACACTAGCGGGGGGACAAGAGACCCAGTACTTC. As protein: CATSRGTLAGGQETQYF.

This chain connects TRBV19 to TRBJ1-2, with TRBD1 as a possible D gene (5 bases). V was shortened by 5 bases and J by 7 bases, with 20 bases between the two germline ends. Germline CDR1 LNHDA, CDR2 SQIVND (reference sequence). The CDR3 covers 15 residues. CDR3 amino acids: CASSPTVQPFLGYTF. In DNA form, the CDR3 reads TGTGCCAGTAGTCCGACAGTCCAACCGTTTCTTGGCTACACCTTC.

This clonotype was seen more than once but under ten times. The CDR3 spells CASSTGAVTDTQYF. For the CDR3, the DNA is TGTGCCAGCAGCACGGGGGCGGTCACAGATACGCAGTATTTT. This rearrangement joins TRBV12-3 or TRBV12-4 to TRBJ2-3; either TRBD1 or TRBD2 may fit D (6 bases each). V was shortened by 6 bases and J by 2 bases, with 12 bases between the two germline ends. The CDR3 is 14 amino acids.